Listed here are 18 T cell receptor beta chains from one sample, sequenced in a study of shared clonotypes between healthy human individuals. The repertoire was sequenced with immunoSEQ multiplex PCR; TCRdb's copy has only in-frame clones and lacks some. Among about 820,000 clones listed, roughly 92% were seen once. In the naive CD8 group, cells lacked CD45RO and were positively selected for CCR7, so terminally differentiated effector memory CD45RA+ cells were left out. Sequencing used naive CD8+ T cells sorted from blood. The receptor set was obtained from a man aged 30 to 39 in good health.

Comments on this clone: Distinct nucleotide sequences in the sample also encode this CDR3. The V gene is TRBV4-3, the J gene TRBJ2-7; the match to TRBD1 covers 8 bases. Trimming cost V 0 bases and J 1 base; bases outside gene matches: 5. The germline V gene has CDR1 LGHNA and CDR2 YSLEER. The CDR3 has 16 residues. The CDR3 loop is CASSQDGTGSSYEQYF. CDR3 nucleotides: TGCGCCAGCAGCCAAGACGGGACAGGATCATCCTACGAGCAGTACTTC.

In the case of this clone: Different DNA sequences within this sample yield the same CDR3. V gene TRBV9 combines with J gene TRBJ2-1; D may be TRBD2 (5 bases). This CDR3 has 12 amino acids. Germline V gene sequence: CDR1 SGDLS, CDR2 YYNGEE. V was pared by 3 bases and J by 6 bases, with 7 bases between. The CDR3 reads CASSDLANEQFF. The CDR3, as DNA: TGTGCCAGCAGCGATCTAGCCAATGAGCAGTTCTTC.

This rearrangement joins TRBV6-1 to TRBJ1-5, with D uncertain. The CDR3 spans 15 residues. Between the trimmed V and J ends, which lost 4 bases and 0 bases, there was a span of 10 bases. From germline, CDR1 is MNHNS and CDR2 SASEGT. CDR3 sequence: CASSGFRGSNQPQHF. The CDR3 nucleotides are TGTGCCAGCAGTGGGTTTCGAGGTAGCAATCAGCCCCAGCATTTT.

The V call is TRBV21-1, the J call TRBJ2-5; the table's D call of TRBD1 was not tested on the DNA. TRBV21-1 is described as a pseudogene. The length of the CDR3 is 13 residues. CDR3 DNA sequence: TGTGCCAGCAGCTTACAGGGCGGTGAGACCCAGTACTTC. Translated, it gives CASSLQGGETQYF.

Here the CDR3 DNA reads TGTGCCAGCAGCGCGGTACCACAGAACACTGAAGCTTTCTTT. Translated, it gives CASSAVPQNTEAFF. V and J are TRBV7-9 and TRBJ1-1, with no clear D. The CDR3 has 14 residues. Trimming took off 5 bases at V and 1 base at J, with 11 bases between the two ends. Germline CDR1 is SEHNR and CDR2 is FQNEAQ (reference sequence).

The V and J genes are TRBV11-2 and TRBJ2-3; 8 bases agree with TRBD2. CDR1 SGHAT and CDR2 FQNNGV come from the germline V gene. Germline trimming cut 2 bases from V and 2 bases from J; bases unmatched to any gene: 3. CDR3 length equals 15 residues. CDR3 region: CASSLTSGYTDTQYF. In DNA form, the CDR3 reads TGTGCCAGCAGCTTAACTAGCGGCTACACAGATACGCAGTATTTT.

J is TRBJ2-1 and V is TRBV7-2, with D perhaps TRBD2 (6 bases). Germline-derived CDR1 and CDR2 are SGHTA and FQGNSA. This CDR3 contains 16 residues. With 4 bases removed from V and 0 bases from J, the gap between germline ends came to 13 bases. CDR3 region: CASSWDFDSSYNEQFF. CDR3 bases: TGTGCCAGCAGCTGGGACTTTGACAGCTCCTACAATGAGCAGTTCTTC.

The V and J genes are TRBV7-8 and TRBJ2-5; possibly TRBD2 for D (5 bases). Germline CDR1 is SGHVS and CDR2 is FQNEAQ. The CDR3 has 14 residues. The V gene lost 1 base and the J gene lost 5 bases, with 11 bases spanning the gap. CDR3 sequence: CASSLGFSVETQYF. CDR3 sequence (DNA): TGTGCCAGCAGCTTAGGGTTTAGCGTCGAGACCCAGTACTTC.

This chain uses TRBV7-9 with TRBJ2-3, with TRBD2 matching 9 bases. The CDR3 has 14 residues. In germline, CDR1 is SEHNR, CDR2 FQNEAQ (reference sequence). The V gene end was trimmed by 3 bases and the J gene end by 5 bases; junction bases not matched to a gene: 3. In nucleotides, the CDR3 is TGTGCCAGCAGCTTCCCACTAGCGGGAGATACGCAGTATTTT. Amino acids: CASSFPLAGDTQYF. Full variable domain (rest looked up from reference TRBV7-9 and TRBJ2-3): DTGVSQNPRHKITKRGQNVTFRCDPISEHNRLYWYRQTLGQGPEFLTYFQNEAQLEKSRLLSDRFSAERPKGSFSTLEIQRTEQGDSAMYLCASSFPLAGDTQYFGPGTRLTVL.

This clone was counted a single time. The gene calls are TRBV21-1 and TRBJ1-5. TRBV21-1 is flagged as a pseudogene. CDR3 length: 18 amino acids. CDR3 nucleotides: TGTGCCAGCAGCAAAGATGGATACCGGCCAGTAACCAATCAGCCCCAGCATTTT. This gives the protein CASSKDGYRPVTNQPQHF.

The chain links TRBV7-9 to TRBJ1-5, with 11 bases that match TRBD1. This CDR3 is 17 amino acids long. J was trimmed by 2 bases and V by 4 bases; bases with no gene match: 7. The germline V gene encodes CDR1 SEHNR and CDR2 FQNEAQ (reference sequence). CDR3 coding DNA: TGTGCCAGCAGCTCCGGACAGGGGGCTGTGGGCAATCAGCCCCAGCATTTT. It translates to CASSSGQGAVGNQPQHF.

Here the CDR3 reads CASSFPGDQPQHF. In nucleotides, the CDR3 is TGTGCCAGCAGCTTCCCAGGGGATCAGCCCCAGCATTTT. The chain has TRBV7-9 and TRBJ1-5; tentatively, D is TRBD1 (6 bases). The CDR3 has 13 amino acids. With 3 bases removed from V and 5 bases from J, the gap between germline ends came to 8 bases. Germline V gene sequence: CDR1 SEHNR, CDR2 FQNEAQ (reference sequence).

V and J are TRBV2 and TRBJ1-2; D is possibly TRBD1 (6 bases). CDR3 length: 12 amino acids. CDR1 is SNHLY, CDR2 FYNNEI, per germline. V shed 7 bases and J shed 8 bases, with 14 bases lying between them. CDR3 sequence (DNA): TGTGCCAGCAATGGACTTGGGGGCGGCTACACCTTC. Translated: CASNGLGGGYTF.

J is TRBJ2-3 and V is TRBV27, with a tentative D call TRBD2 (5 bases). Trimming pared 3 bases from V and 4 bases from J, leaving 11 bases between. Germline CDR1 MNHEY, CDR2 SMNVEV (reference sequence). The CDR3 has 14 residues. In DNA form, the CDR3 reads TGTGCCAGCAGTTTTAGCGAGTGGCCAGATACGCAGTATTTT. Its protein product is CASSFSEWPDTQYF.

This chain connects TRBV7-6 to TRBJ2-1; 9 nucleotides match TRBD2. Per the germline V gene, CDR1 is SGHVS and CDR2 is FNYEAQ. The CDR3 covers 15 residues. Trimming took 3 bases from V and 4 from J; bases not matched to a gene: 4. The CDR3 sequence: CASSFGTSPYNEQFF. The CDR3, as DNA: TGTGCCAGCAGCTTCGGGACTAGCCCTTACAATGAGCAGTTCTTC.

The DNA of the CDR3 is TGTGCCAGCAGGGCTACAGGGGCCTACGAGCAGTACTTC. Translating it yields CASRATGAYEQYF. The chain links TRBV7-9 to TRBJ2-7; TRBD1 agrees at 7 bases. The CDR3 loop spans 13 amino acids. V lost 6 bases to trimming and J lost 2 bases; unmatched junction nucleotides: 4. Germline values: CDR1 SEHNR, CDR2 FQNEAQ (reference sequence).

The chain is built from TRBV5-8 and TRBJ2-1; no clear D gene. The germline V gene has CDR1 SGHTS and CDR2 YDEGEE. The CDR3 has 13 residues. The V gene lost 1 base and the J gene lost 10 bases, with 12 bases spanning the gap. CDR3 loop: CASSLSQVYEQFF. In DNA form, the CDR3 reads TGTGCCAGCAGCTTGTCCCAGGTTTACGAGCAGTTCTTC. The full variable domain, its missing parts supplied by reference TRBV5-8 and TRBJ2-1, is EAGVTQSPTHLIKTRGQQATLRCSPISGHTSVYWYQQALGLGLQFLLWYDEGEERNRGNFPPRFSGRQFPNYSSELNVNALELEDSALYLCASSLSQVYEQFFGPGTRLTVL.

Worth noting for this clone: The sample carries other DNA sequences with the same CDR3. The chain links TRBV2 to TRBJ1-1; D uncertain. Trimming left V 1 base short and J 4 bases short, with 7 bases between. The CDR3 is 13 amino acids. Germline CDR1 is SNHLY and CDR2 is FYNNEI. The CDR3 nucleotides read TGTGCCAGCAGTGAAGGGGTCGGCACTGAAGCTTTCTTT. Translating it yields CASSEGVGTEAFF.